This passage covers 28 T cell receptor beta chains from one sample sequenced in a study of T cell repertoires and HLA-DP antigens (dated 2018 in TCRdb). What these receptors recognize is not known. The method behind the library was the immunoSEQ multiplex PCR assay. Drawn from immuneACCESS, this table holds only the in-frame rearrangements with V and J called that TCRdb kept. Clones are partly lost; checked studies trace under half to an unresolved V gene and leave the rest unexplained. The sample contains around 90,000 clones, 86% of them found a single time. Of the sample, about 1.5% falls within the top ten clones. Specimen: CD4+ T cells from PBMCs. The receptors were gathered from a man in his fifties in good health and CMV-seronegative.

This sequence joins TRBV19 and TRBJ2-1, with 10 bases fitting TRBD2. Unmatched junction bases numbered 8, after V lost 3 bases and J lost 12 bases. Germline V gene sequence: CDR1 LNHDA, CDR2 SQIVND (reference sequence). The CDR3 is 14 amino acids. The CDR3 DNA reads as TGTGCCAGTAGTATTGTCGCTAGCGGGGGACCGCAGTTCTTC. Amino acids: CASSIVASGGPQFF.

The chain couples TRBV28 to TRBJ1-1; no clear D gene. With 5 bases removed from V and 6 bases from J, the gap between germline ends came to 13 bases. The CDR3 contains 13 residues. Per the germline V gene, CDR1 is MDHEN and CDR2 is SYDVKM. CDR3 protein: CASSGHFGSEAFF. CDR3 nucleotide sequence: TGTGCCAGCAGTGGGCATTTCGGCTCTGAAGCTTTCTTT. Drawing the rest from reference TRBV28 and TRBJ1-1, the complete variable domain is DVKVTQSSRYLVKRTGEKVFLECVQDMDHENMFWYRQDPGLGLRLIYFSYDVKMKEKGDIPEGYSVSREKKERFSLILESASTNQTSMYLCASSGHFGSEAFFGQGTRLTVV.

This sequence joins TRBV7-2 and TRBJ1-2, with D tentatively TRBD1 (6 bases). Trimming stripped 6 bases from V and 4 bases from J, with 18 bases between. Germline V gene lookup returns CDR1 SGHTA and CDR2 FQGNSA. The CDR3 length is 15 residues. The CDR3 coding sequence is TGTGCCAGCAGACCGTCACCGGGACAAACCTATGGCTACACCTTC. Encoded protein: CASRPSPGQTYGYTF.

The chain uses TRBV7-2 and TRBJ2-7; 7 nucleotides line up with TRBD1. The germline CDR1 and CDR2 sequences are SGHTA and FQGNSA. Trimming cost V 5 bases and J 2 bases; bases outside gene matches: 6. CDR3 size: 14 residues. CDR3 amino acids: CASSSGDSPYEQYF. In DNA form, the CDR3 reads TGTGCCAGCAGCAGTGGGGACAGCCCCTACGAGCAGTACTTC.

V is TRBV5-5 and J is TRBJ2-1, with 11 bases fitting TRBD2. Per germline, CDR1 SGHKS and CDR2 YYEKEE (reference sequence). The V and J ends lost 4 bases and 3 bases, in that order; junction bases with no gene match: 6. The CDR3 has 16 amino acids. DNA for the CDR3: TGTGCCAGCAGCCAAGGCCTAGCGGGGGGCTACAATGAGCAGTTCTTC. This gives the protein CASSQGLAGGYNEQFF.

The CDR3 DNA reads TGTGCCAGCAGTGACAACCCCGATTCACCCCTCCACTTT. It encodes CASSDNPDSPLHF. The rearrangement links TRBV2 to TRBJ1-6, with D unresolved. Trimming removed 3 bases at V and 8 bases at J, with 8 bases between. Germline V gives CDR1 SNHLY, CDR2 FYNNEI. The CDR3 loop spans 13 amino acids.

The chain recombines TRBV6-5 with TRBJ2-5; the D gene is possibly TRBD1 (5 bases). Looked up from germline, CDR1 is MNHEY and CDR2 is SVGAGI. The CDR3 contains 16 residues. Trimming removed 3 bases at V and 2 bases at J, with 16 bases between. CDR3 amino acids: CASSYKIGRAQETQYF. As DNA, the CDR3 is TGTGCCAGCAGTTATAAGATTGGCAGGGCTCAAGAGACCCAGTACTTC.

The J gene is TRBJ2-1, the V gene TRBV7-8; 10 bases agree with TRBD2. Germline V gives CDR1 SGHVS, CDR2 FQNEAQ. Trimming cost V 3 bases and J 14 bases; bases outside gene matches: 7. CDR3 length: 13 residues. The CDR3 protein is CASSLRAGGPEFF. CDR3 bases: TGTGCCAGCAGCTTGAGAGCGGGAGGGCCGGAGTTCTTC. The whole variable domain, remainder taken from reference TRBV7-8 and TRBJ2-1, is GAGVSQSPRYKVAKRGQDVALRCDPISGHVSLFWYQQALGQGPEFLTYFQNEAQLDKSGLPSDRFFAERPEGSVSTLKIQRTQQEDSAVYLCASSLRAGGPEFFGPGTRLTVL.

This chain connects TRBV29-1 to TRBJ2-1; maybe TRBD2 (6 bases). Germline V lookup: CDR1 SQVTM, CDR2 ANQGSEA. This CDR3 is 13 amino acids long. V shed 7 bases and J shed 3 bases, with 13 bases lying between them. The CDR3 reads CSAWGGHYNEQFF. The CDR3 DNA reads TGCAGCGCTTGGGGAGGACACTACAATGAGCAGTTCTTC.

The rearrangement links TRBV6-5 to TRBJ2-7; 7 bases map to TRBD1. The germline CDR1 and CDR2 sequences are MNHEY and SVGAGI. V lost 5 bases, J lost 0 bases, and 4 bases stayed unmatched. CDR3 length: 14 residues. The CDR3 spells CASSEGDSSYEQYF. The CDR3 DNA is TGTGCCAGCAGTGAAGGGGACAGCTCCTACGAGCAGTACTTC.

As DNA, the CDR3 is TGTGCCAGCAGTTCCAGTTTCTCCGAGCAGTACTTC. Amino acids: CASSSSFSEQYF. The chain couples TRBV2 to TRBJ2-7; D remains ambiguous. The germline V gene has CDR1 SNHLY and CDR2 FYNNEI. CDR3 length: 12 residues. V was pared by 5 bases and J by 6 bases, with 11 bases between.

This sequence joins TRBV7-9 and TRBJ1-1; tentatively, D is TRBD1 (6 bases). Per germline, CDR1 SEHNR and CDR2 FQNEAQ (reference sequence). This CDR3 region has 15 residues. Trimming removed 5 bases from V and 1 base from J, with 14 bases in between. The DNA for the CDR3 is TGTGCCAGCAGCCCCGGTGGCAGGGGGAACACTGAAGCTTTCTTT. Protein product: CASSPGGRGNTEAFF.

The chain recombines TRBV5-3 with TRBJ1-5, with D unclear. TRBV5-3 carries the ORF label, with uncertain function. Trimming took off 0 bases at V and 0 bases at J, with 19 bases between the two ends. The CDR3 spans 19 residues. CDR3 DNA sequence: TGTGCCAGAAGCTTGGGGTATGCAGGTCCCGACTATAGCAATCAGCCCCAGCATTTT. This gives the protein CARSLGYAGPDYSNQPQHF.

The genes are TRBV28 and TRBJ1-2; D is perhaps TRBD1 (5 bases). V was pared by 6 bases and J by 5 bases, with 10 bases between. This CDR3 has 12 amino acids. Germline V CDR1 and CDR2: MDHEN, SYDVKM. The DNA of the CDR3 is TGTGCCAGCAGGACAGTACTGTATGGCTACACCTTC. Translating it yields CASRTVLYGYTF.

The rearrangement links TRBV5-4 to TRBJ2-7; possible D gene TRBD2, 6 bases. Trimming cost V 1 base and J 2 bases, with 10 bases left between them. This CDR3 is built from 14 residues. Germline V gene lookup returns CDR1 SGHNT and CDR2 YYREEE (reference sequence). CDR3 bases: TGTGCCAGCAGCTTGTGGGGGGTAACCTACGAGCAGTACTTC. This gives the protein CASSLWGVTYEQYF.

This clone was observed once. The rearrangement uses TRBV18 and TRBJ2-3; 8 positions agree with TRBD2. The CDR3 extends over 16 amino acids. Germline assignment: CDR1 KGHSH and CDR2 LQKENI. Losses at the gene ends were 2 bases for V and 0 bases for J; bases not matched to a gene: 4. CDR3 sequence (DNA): TGTGCCAGCTCACCAAGCGGGGGCACTAGCACAGATACGCAGTATTTT. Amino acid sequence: CASSPSGGTSTDTQYF.

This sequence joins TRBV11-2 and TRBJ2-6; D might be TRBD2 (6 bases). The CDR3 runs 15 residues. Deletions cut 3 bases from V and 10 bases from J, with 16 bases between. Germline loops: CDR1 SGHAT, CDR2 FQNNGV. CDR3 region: CASSFASFAGNVLTF. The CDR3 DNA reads TGTGCCAGCAGCTTTGCTAGCTTCGCGGGAAACGTCCTGACTTTC.

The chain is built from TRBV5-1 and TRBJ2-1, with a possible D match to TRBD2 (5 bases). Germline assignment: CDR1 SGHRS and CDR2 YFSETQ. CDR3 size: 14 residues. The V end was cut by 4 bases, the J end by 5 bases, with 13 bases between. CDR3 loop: CASSPLVGDNEQFF. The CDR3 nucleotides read TGCGCCAGCAGCCCCTTGGTCGGGGACAATGAGCAGTTCTTC.

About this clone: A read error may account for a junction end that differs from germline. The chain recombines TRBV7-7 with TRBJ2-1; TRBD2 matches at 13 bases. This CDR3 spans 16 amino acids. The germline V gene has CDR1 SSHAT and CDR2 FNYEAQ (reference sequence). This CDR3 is CASSLGTSGAYNEQFF. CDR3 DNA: TGTGCTAGCAGCTTGGGGACTAGCGGGGCCTACAATGAGCAGTTCTTC. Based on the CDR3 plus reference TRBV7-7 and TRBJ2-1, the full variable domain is GAGVSQSPRYKVTKRGQDVTLRCDPISSHATLYWYQQALGQGPEFLTYFNYEAQPDKSGLPSDRFSAERPEGSISTLTIQRTEQRDSAMYRCASSLGTSGAYNEQFFGPGTRLTVL.

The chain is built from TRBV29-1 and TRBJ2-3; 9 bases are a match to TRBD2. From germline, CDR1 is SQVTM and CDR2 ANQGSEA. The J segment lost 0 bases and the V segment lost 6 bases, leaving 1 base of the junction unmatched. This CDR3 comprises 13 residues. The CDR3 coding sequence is TGCAGCGTCGCGGGGGGGAGCACAGATACGCAGTATTTT. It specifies CSVAGGSTDTQYF.

CDR3 protein: CASSSRIPLSSYEQYF. CDR3 in DNA: TGTGCCAGCAGCTCGAGGATTCCCTTAAGCTCCTACGAGCAGTACTTC. The J gene is TRBJ2-7, the V gene TRBV5-8; unclear D gene. The germline V gene encodes CDR1 SGHTS and CDR2 YDEGEE. Trimming took off 3 bases at V and 0 bases at J, with 16 bases between the two ends. This CDR3 spans 16 amino acids.

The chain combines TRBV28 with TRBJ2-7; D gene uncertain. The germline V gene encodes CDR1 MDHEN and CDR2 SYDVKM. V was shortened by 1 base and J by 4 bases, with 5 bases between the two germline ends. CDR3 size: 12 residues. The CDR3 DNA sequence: TGTGCCAGCAGTTTATTGGGTTACGAGCAGTACTTC. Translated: CASSLLGYEQYF.

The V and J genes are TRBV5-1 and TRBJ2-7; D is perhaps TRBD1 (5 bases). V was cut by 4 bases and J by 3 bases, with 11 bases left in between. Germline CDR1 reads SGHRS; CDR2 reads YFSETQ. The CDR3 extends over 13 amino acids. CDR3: CASSRAGYYEQYF. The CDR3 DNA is TGCGCCAGCAGCCGAGCAGGGTACTACGAGCAGTACTTC.

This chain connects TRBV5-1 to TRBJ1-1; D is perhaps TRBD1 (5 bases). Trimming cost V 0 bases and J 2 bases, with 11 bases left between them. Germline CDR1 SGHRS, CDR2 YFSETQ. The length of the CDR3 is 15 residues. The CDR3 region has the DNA TGCGCCAGCAGCTTGGCGGGGACGGGCAACACTGAAGCTTTCTTT. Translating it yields CASSLAGTGNTEAFF.

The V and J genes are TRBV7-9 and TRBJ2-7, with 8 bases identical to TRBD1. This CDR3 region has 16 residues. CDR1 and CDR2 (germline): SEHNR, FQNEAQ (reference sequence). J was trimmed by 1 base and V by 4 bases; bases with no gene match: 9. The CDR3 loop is CASSSALRTGSYEQYF. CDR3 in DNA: TGTGCCAGCAGCTCCGCACTTCGGACAGGGTCCTACGAGCAGTACTTC.

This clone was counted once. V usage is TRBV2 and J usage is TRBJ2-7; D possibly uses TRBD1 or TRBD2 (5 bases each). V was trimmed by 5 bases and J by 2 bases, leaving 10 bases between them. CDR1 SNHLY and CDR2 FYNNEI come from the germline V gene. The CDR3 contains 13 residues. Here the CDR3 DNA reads TGTGCCAGCAGTAGGGACGGGACCTACGAGCAGTACTTC. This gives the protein CASSRDGTYEQYF. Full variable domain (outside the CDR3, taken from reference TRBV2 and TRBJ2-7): EPEVTQTPSHQVTQMGQEVILRCVPISNHLYFYWYRQILGQKVEFLVSFYNNEISEKSEIFDDQFSVERPDGSNFTLKIRSTKLEDSAMYFCASSRDGTYEQYFGPGTRLTVT.

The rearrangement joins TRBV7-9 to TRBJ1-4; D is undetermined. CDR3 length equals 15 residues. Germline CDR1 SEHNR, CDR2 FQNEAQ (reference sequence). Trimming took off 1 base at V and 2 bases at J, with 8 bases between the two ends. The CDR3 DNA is TGTGCCAGCAGCTTAGAGTTGCGGACTAATGAAAAACTGTTTTTT. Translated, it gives CASSLELRTNEKLFF.

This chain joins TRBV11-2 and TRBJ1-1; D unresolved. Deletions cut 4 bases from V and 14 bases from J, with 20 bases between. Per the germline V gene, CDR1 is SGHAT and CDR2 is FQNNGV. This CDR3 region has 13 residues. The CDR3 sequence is CASSSPTNGREFF. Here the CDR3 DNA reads TGTGCCAGCAGCTCCCCTACAAACGGTCGGGAATTCTTT.